This TCR beta chain appears in the sequencing data of a study of blood T cell repertoires in COVID-19. Study information: Sites in the United States, Italy and Spain provided acute and convalescent COVID-19 samples. PBMCs, B-cell-depleted T cells, or T cells were the source of the cDNA or gDNA that made up the material.

The germline V gene encodes CDR1 MGHRA and CDR2 YSYEKL. The CDR3 contains 15 residues. J was trimmed by 11 bases and V by 4 bases; bases with no gene match: 12. Per the study methods: Scientists estimated how many nucleated cells there were by amplifying reference gene primers. The method was immunoSEQ multiplex PCR; TCRdb's version includes in-frame clones alone and lacks a portion of them. Clone size and V and J calls were adopted from that table, with D and trimming inferred from the DNA. The sample lists 250,000 or so clones; about 80% were seen once. This rearrangement joins TRBV4-1 to TRBJ1-1; 11 bases are shared with TRBD1. The sequence was collected from an older man with acute or convalescent COVID-19. What was sequenced was peripheral blood. CDR3 bases: TGCGCCAGCAGCCGAGGTGGACAGGGGGCGGGGGACGCTTTCTTT. It encodes CASSRGGQGAGDAFF.